This T cell receptor (beta chain) was documented in a study of response to subunit inactivated influenza vaccine. A single record per CDR3 protein comes from TCRdb applying MiXCR to the RT-PCR reads. The data show 590,000 or so distinct CDR3 sequences, with around 13% seen just once and 7.5% to 9% held by the top ten. J was trimmed by 6 bases and V by 2 bases; bases with no gene match: 15. Germline CDR1 reads DFQATT; CDR2 reads SNEGSKA (reference sequence). This CDR3 spans 16 amino acids. This clonotype was seen a few times. The origin of this receptor is a man in his forties or fifties who received an inactivated influenza vaccine. The source material was PBMCs from blood, sampled 14 to 15 days before vaccination. V and J are TRBV20-1 and TRBJ1-1, with 7 bases aligning to TRBD1. In DNA form, the CDR3 reads TGCAGTGCTAGATTCTACCGCTTAACAGGGGTCCCTGAAGCTTTCTTT. Its protein is CSARFYRLTGVPEAFF.